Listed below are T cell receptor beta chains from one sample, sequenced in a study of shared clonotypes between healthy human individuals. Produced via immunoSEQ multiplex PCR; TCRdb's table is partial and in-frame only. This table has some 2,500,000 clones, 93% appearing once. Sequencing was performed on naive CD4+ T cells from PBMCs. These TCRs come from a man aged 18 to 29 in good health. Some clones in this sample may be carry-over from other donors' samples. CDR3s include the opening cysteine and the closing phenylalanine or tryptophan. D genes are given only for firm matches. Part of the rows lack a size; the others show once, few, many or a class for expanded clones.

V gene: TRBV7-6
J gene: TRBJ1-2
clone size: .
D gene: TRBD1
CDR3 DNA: TGTGCCAGCAGCTTATCCGGACAGGGCTATGGCTACACCTTC
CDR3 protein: CASSLSGQGYGYTF

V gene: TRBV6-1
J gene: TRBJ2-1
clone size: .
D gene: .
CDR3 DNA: TGTGCCAGCAGTGAAGGGACAGCCTCCTACAATGAGCAGTTCTTC
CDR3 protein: CASSEGTASYNEQFF

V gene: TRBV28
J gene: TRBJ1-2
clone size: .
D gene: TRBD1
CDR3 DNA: TGTGCCAGCAGTACCGCCGGGACAGGGGGGACTAACTATGGCTACACCTTC
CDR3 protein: CASSTAGTGGTNYGYTF

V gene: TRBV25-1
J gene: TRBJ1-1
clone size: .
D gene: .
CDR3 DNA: TGTGCCAGCAGTGACCCCGGGGGCGGCGACACTGAAGCTTTCTTT
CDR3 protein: CASSDPGGGDTEAFF

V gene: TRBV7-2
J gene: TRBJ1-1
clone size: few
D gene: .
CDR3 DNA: TGTGCCAGCAGCCCCAGGGTCCCCCTCGGGGTAGCTTTCTTT
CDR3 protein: CASSPRVPLGVAFF

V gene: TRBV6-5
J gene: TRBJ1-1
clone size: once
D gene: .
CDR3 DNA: TGTGCCAGCAGTTACCCCGGTCCCCTGGGCACTGAAGCTTTCTTT
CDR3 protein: CASSYPGPLGTEAFF

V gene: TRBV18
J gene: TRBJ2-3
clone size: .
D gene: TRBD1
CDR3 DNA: TGTGCCAGCTCACCGGAGACAGGGGCCAGGGATACGCAGTATTTT
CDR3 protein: CASSPETGARDTQYF

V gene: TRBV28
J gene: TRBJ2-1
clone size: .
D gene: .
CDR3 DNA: TGTGCCAGTGGTAGACATGAGCAGTTCTTC
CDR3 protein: CASGRHEQFF

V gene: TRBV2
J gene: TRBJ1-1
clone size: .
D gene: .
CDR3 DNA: TGTGCCAGCAGGAACAGGGTGGGCCACACTGAAGCTTTCTTT
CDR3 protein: CASRNRVGHTEAFF

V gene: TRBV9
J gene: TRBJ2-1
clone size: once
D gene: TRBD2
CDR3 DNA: TGTGCCAGCAGCTCCCCTCTCGGGCGGGAGTTCTCCTACAATGAGCAGTTCTTC
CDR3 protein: CASSSPLGREFSYNEQFF

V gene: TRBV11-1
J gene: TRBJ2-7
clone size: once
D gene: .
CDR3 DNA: TGTGCCAGCAGCAGCTTCAGGGACACCACCTACGAGCAGTACTTC
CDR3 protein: CASSSFRDTTYEQYF

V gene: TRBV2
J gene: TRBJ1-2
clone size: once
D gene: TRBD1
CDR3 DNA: TGTGCCAGCAAGATGGGACAGCAGATCTATGGCTACACCTTC
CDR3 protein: CASKMGQQIYGYTF

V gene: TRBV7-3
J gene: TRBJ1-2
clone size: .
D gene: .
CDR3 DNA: TGTGCCAGCAGCTCCACCGGGGGACGCTTAAACGGGGCCTACACCTTC
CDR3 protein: CASSSTGGRLNGAYTF

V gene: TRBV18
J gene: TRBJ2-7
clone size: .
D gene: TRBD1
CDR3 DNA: TGTGCCAGCTCACCTTCGACAGGGAACGAGCAGTACTTC
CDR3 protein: CASSPSTGNEQYF

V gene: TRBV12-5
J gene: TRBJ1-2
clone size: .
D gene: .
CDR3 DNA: TGTGCTAGTGGTTCGACAGATAACTATGGCTACACCTTC
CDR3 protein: CASGSTDNYGYTF

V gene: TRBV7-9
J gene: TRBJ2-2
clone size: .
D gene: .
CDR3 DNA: TGTGCCAGCAGCCCACAGGGCGTCACCGGGGAGCTGTTTTTT
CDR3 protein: CASSPQGVTGELFF

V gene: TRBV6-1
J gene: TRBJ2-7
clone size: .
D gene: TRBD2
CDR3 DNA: TGTGCCAGCAGTGGGCCGTTAGGGACTAGCGGACACCTCTACGAGCAGTACTTC
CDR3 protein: CASSGPLGTSGHLYEQYF

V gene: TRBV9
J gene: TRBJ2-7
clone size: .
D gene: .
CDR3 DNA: TGTGCCAGCAGCGTAGCGTCAGGGTTGATCTACGAGCAGTACTTC
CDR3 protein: CASSVASGLIYEQYF

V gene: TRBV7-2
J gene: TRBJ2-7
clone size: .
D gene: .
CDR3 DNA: TGTGCCAGCAGCTCCTCGGCCCTCTTGACCTACGAGCAGTACTTC
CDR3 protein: CASSSSALLTYEQYF

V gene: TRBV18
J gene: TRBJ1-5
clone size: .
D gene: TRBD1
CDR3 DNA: TGTGCCAGCTCGGCGACAGGGAGTCAGCCCCAGCATTTT
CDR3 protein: CASSATGSQPQHF

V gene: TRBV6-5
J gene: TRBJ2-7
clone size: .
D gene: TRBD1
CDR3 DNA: TGTGCCAGCAGCAGACAGGGAAAGTACGAGCAGTACTTC
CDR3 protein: CASSRQGKYEQYF

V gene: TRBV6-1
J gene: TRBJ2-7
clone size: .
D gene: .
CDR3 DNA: TGTGCCAGCAGTGAAGCCTCCTACGTGGGCGAGCAGTACTTC
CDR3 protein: CASSEASYVGEQYF

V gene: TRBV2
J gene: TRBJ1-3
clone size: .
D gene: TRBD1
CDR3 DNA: TGTGCCAGCAGGCTGGGGACAGGGGGGAGCACCATATATTTT
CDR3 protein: CASRLGTGGSTIYF

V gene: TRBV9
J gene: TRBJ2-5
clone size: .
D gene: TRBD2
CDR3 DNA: TGTGCCAGCAGCGTAGCCGGCGGGAGGGCCTCAGAGACCCAGTACTTC
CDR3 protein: CASSVAGGRASETQYF

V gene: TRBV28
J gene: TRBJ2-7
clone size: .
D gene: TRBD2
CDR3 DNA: TGTGCCAGCAGTTTATCTGCGGGAGGGCTCTACGAGCAGTACTTC
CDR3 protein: CASSLSAGGLYEQYF

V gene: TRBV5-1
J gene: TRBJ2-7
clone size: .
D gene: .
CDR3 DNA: TGCGCCAGCAGCTTCAATCCCCCCGGCCCATACTACGAGCAGTACTTC
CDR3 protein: CASSFNPPGPYYEQYF

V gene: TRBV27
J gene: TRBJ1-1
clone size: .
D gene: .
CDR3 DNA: TGTGCCAGCAGTACAAGGGCAGGATGGACTGAAGCTTTCTTT
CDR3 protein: CASSTRAGWTEAFF

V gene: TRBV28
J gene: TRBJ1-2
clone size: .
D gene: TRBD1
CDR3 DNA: TGTGCCAGCAGTTTTGGCAGGGGGTTCTATGGCTACACCTTC
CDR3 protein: CASSFGRGFYGYTF

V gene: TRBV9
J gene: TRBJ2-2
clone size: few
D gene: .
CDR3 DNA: TGTGCCAGCAGCGCCGGCCCCATCGACTTGGAGCTGTTTTTT
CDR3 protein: CASSAGPIDLELFF

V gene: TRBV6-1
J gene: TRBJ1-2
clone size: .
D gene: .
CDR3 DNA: TGTGCCAGCAGGTCGGACAGCCCCTATGGCTACACCTTC
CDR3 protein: CASRSDSPYGYTF